The 10 T cell receptor beta chains below all came from one sample that was sequenced in a study of T-cell memory formation after mild COVID-19. TCRdb re-called the 5' RACE reads with MiXCR, one entry per CDR3 protein. The repertoire consists of roughly 500,000 distinct CDR3 sequences, with over 20% occurring once and the leading ten covering about 12%. The sequenced sample was PBMCs or a T cell subset sorted from them (not recorded which). These receptor sequences come from an adult woman who had mild COVID-19 (a few samples of this study predate the infection). Cell type and time point are not known.

V usage is TRBV4-1 and J usage is TRBJ2-1; D call uncertain. Looked up from germline, CDR1 is MGHRA and CDR2 is YSYEKL. This CDR3 spans 13 amino acids. Trimming shortened V by 4 bases and J by 8 bases, and 12 bases separated the two germline ends. The DNA of the CDR3 is TGCGCCAGCAGCCGAGCTCCCACACATGAGCAGTTCTTC. It is translated as CASSRAPTHEQFF.

This sequence joins TRBV5-1 and TRBJ1-1; D remains unclear. This CDR3 spans 16 amino acids. Germline V gene sequence: CDR1 SGHRS, CDR2 YFSETQ. The germline V and J ends were trimmed by 3 bases and 0 bases, with 15 bases remaining between them. CDR3 bases: TGCGCCAGCAGCTACGACCCGGCGGGGATGAACACTGAAGCTTTCTTT. Translated, it gives CASSYDPAGMNTEAFF.

The sample holds a few counts of this clonotype. This chain links TRBV25-1 with TRBJ1-1; possibly TRBD1 for D (5 bases). The CDR3 runs to 15 residues. V was cut by 3 bases and J by 11 bases, with 22 bases left in between. The germline V gene encodes CDR1 MGHDK and CDR2 SYGVNS. The CDR3 reads CASSDGGTRVVKAFF. In nucleotides, the CDR3 is TGTGCCAGCAGTGACGGCGGGACCCGGGTCGTGAAGGCTTTCTTT.

This clonotype was observed a handful of times. The rearrangement links TRBV15 to TRBJ2-2; 7 positions agree with TRBD1. The CDR3 runs 14 residues. The germline CDR1 and CDR2 sequences are LNHNV and YYDKDF (reference sequence). Trimming at V came to 6 bases and at J to 1 base, leaving 2 bases not matched to a gene. DNA of the CDR3: TGTGCCACCAGGAGACAGGGGAACACCGGGGAGCTGTTTTTT. Its translation: CATRRQGNTGELFF.

This clonotype turned up a few times. The gene calls are TRBV7-8 and TRBJ1-3, with 8 nucleotides matching TRBD1. Losses at the gene ends were 0 bases for V and 2 bases for J; bases not matched to a gene: 6. Germline V gene lookup returns CDR1 SGHVS and CDR2 FQNEAQ. The CDR3 has 17 residues. CDR3 sequence: CASSLAQGAVTGNTIYF. CDR3 DNA: TGTGCCAGCAGCTTAGCGCAGGGGGCAGTAACTGGAAACACCATATATTTT.

The gene calls are TRBV12-3 or TRBV12-4 and TRBJ2-1; unclear D gene. The CDR3 runs to 13 residues. Trimming took 2 bases from V and 5 from J, leaving 7 bases between them. The CDR3 sequence: CASSLTVNNEQFF. CDR3 DNA: TGTGCCAGCAGTTTAACGGTTAACAATGAGCAGTTCTTC.

The gene calls are TRBV11-1 and TRBJ2-5; 7 bases are shared with TRBD2. The ends lost 1 base at V and 5 bases at J; junction bases unmatched: 7. Germline loops: CDR1 SGHAT, CDR2 FQDESV (reference sequence). This CDR3 has 15 amino acids. This chain's CDR3 is CASSLGWSSGETQYF. In DNA, the CDR3 is TGTGCCAGCAGCTTAGGATGGAGTAGCGGGGAGACCCAGTACTTC.

This chain connects TRBV12-3 or TRBV12-4 to TRBJ1-1; D is undetermined. Between the trimmed V and J ends, which lost 3 bases and 3 bases, there was a span of 8 bases. CDR3 length: 13 amino acids. CDR3 in amino acids: CASSFSWDTEAFF. The CDR3 DNA sequence: TGTGCCAGCAGTTTCTCCTGGGACACTGAAGCTTTCTTT.

This clonotype has at least ten counts. The chain is built from TRBV6-5 and TRBJ2-3; 8 positions match TRBD1. V gave up 2 bases and J gave up 6 bases; unmatched junction bases: 4. Germline V CDR1 and CDR2: MNHEY, SVGAGI. This CDR3 contains 14 residues. CDR3 in DNA: TGTGCCAGCAGTTACGGCAGGGGGCGGGATACGCAGTATTTT. This sequence encodes CASSYGRGRDTQYF.

This clonotype has only a few counts. The chain recombines TRBV7-9 with TRBJ2-7, with D tentatively TRBD1 (6 bases). Trimming cost V 3 bases and J 3 bases, with 12 bases left between them. The germline V gene has CDR1 SEHNR and CDR2 FQNEAQ (reference sequence). The CDR3 has 14 residues. The CDR3 sequence: CASSFPDRIYEQYF. CDR3 bases: TGTGCCAGCAGCTTCCCGGACAGAATCTACGAGCAGTACTTC.